These T cell receptor beta chains were read from a single sample in a study of shared clonotypes between healthy human individuals. Sequencing was performed with immunoSEQ multiplex PCR; in TCRdb, only in-frame clones are kept and a portion is missing. Of over 1.5 million clones in the sample, 98% were seen once. Sample: naive CD4+ T cells sorted from blood. The receptors derive from a man younger than 40 in good health. The CDR3 runs from the conserved cysteine through the conserved F or W. D genes are given only for firm matches. Where a row states a size, it is once, few, many or the class of an expanded clone; other rows omit it.

V,J,D,size,CDR3,DNA
TRBV6-1,TRBJ1-1,-,-,CASSRLRNTEAFF,TGTGCCAGCAGTCGACTACGGAACACTGAAGCTTTCTTT
TRBV10-1,TRBJ2-7,-,once,CASSENSPYEQYF,TGCGCCAGCAGTGAGAACAGCCCTTACGAGCAGTACTTC
TRBV5-8,TRBJ2-7,-,-,CASSLPGVLYEQYF,TGTGCCAGCAGCTTACCGGGAGTCTTATACGAGCAGTACTTC
TRBV30,TRBJ2-7,TRBD1,-,CAYRGRDHEQYF,TGTGCCTACAGGGGTAGAGATCACGAGCAGTACTTC
TRBV27,TRBJ2-1,-,-,CASSLSSVRQLPYNEQFF,TGTGCCAGCAGTTTATCAAGTGTCCGACAGCTTCCCTACAATGAGCAGTTCTTC
TRBV7-7,TRBJ2-2,-,-,CASSSAVGQVNTGELFF,TGTGCCAGCAGCTCCGCTGTTGGGCAGGTGAACACCGGGGAGCTGTTTTTT
TRBV9,TRBJ2-3,-,-,CASSIHRDEATDTQYF,TGTGCCAGCAGCATACACAGGGATGAGGCCACAGATACGCAGTATTTT
TRBV18,TRBJ2-3,TRBD2,-,CASSPYGGLAGGTQYF,TGTGCCAGCTCACCCTATGGCGGACTAGCGGGGGGTACGCAGTATTTT
TRBV18,TRBJ1-1,TRBD1,once,CATSGTGDTEAFF,TGTGCCACGAGCGGGACAGGGGACACTGAAGCTTTCTTT
TRBV30,TRBJ1-3,-,-,CAWSVQLGNTIYF,TGTGCCTGGAGTGTACAGCTCGGAAACACCATATATTTT
TRBV9,TRBJ2-1,TRBD2,-,CASSVLSGRAHNEQFF,TGTGCCAGCAGCGTCCTTAGCGGGAGGGCCCACAATGAGCAGTTCTTC
TRBV7-9,TRBJ1-5,-,-,CASSLEINQPQHF,TGTGCCAGCAGCTTGGAGATCAATCAGCCCCAGCATTTT
TRBV28,TRBJ1-4,-,-,CASSLGGTNEKLFF,TGTGCCAGCAGTCTAGGGGGAACTAATGAAAAACTGTTTTTT
TRBV5-1,TRBJ1-2,TRBD1,-,CASRRGTGDDGYTF,TGCGCCAGCAGACGCGGGACAGGGGACGATGGCTACACCTTC
TRBV14,TRBJ2-2,-,-,CASSQDWFPLNANTGELFF,TGTGCCAGCAGCCAAGATTGGTTCCCCCTAAACGCGAACACCGGGGAGCTGTTTTTT
TRBV6-1,TRBJ1-5,-,-,CASSASSGAINQPQHF,TGTGCCAGCAGTGCGTCGTCCGGGGCGATCAATCAGCCCCAGCATTTT
TRBV19,TRBJ1-5,-,-,CASSFPTHQPQHF,TGTGCCAGTAGTTTTCCCACCCATCAGCCCCAGCATTTT
TRBV5-1,TRBJ2-1,-,-,CASSPWVDTEEQFF,TGCGCCAGCAGCCCCTGGGTGGACACCGAAGAGCAGTTCTTC
TRBV7-9,TRBJ2-5,TRBD2,-,CASSHRGERDWETQYF,TGTGCCAGCAGCCATCGGGGGGAGCGGGATTGGGAGACCCAGTACTTC
TRBV12-5,TRBJ2-2,-,-,CASGSGQSNGELFF,TGTGCTAGTGGTTCCGGACAGTCTAACGGGGAGCTGTTTTTT
TRBV5-6,TRBJ1-4,-,-,CASSWFRTTNEKLFF,TGTGCCAGCAGCTGGTTCAGAACAACTAATGAAAAACTGTTTTTT
TRBV10-3,TRBJ1-1,TRBD1,-,CAIRGDRDTEAFF,TGTGCCATCAGAGGAGACAGGGACACTGAAGCTTTCTTT
TRBV5-1,TRBJ2-3,TRBD1,-,CASSLQGAIATSTDTQYF,TGCGCCAGCAGTCTCCAGGGGGCCATAGCGACTAGCACAGATACGCAGTATTTT
TRBV5-1,TRBJ2-5,-,-,CASSQRPDRETQYF,TGCGCCAGCAGTCAACGACCCGACCGGGAGACCCAGTACTTC
TRBV2,TRBJ2-1,-,-,CASSDNGKNNEQFF,TGTGCCAGCAGTGATAACGGGAAAAACAATGAGCAGTTCTTC
TRBV9,TRBJ2-1,-,-,CASSVTLIYNEQFF,TGTGCCAGCAGCGTAACGCTCATTTACAATGAGCAGTTCTTC
TRBV19,TRBJ2-5,-,-,CASSFLSAETQYF,TGTGCCAGTAGTTTTCTTAGTGCAGAGACCCAGTACTTC
TRBV29-1,TRBJ2-1,TRBD1,-,CSADRGRLREQFF,TGCAGCGCCGACAGGGGGCGCCTTCGGGAGCAGTTCTTC
TRBV6-5,TRBJ2-1,-,-,CASSFRETRWNEQFF,TGTGCCAGCTCATTCCGCGAGACTAGGTGGAATGAGCAGTTCTTC
TRBV18,TRBJ2-3,-,-,CASSRTDTQYF,TGTGCCAGCTCTCGCACAGATACGCAGTATTTT
TRBV5-4,TRBJ2-6,-,-,CASSLRSGRGSGANVLTF,TGTGCCAGCAGCTTGCGGTCCGGGCGGGGCTCTGGGGCCAACGTCCTGACTTTC
TRBV29-1,TRBJ2-3,-,-,CSVDLSTDTQYF,TGCAGCGTTGATCTTAGCACAGATACGCAGTATTTT
TRBV19,TRBJ2-1,TRBD2,-,CASSVLAGVYNEQFF,TGTGCCAGTAGTGTACTAGCGGGGGTATACAATGAGCAGTTCTTC
TRBV5-1,TRBJ2-5,-,-,CASSLGRDQETQYF,TGCGCCAGCAGCTTGGGCAGGGATCAAGAGACCCAGTACTTC
TRBV10-1,TRBJ2-5,-,-,CASSEGGPAETQYF,TGCGCCAGCAGTGAGGGTGGGCCGGCGGAGACCCAGTACTTC
TRBV30,TRBJ1-5,TRBD1,-,CAWSGGVDQPQHF,TGTGCCTGGTCAGGGGGAGTGGATCAGCCCCAGCATTTT
TRBV11-3,TRBJ2-5,-,-,CASSLATGDLETQYF,TGTGCCAGCAGCTTAGCGACGGGAGACCTAGAGACCCAGTACTTC
TRBV27,TRBJ1-5,TRBD1,-,CASSFAQGGNSNQPQHF,TGTGCCAGCAGTTTCGCCCAGGGGGGGAATAGCAATCAGCCCCAGCATTTT
TRBV7-2,TRBJ1-5,TRBD1,-,CASSFSGQTWQPQHF,TGTGCCAGCAGCTTCTCGGGACAGACCTGGCAGCCCCAGCATTTT
TRBV5-4,TRBJ2-3,-,-,CASSLDRDLTDTQYF,TGTGCCAGCAGCTTGGATCGGGACTTGACAGATACGCAGTATTTT
TRBV25-1,TRBJ2-3,TRBD1,-,CASSALTGGFTDTQYF,TGTGCCAGCAGTGCCTTGACAGGGGGCTTTACAGATACGCAGTATTTT
TRBV2,TRBJ2-1,-,-,CASSTETEQFF,TGTGCCAGCAGCACAGAGACCGAGCAGTTCTTC
TRBV11-3,TRBJ2-5,-,-,CASSLWAGETQYF,TGTGCCAGCAGCTTGTGGGCTGGGGAGACCCAGTACTTC
TRBV5-4,TRBJ2-7,TRBD1,-,CASSLAGQGRYEQYF,TGTGCCAGCAGCTTGGCCGGACAGGGTCGCTACGAGCAGTACTTC
TRBV5-1,TRBJ1-4,-,once,CASSREGQRANEKLFF,TGCGCCAGCAGCCGGGAAGGACAACGAGCTAATGAAAAACTGTTTTTT
TRBV7-2,TRBJ2-4,-,-,CASSLASNIQYF,TGTGCCAGCAGCTTAGCGAGCAACATTCAGTACTTC
TRBV7-9,TRBJ1-1,TRBD1,-,CASSLTPTGNMNTEAFF,TGTGCCAGCAGCTTAACACCGACAGGGAATATGAACACTGAAGCTTTCTTT
TRBV10-3,TRBJ1-5,TRBD1,-,CATRTGEWQPQHF,TGTGCCACCAGGACAGGGGAATGGCAGCCCCAGCATTTT